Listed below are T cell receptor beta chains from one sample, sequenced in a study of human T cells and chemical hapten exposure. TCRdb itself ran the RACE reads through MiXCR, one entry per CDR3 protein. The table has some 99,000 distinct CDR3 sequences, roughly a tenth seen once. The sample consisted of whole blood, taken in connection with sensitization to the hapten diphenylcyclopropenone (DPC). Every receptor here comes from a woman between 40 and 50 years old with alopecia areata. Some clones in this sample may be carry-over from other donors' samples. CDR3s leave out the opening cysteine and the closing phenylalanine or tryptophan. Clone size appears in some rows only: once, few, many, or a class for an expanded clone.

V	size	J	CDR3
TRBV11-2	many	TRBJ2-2	ATRRGVDTGELF
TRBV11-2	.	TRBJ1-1	ASSFSRITEAF
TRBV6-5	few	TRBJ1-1	ASSYRDRNTEAF
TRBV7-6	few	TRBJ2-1	ASSYRLAGPNYNEQF
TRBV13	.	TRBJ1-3	ASSLYRVARNTIY
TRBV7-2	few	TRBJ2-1	ASSSPLAGANEQF
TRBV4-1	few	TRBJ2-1	ASSPLVGNEQF
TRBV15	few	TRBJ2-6	ATSRLTGAGANVLT
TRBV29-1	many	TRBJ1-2	SVESSGGGYT
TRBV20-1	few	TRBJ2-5	SASGGAGETQY
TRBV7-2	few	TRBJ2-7	ASSLVIGDFDLRSSYEQY
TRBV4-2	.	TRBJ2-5	ASSRTGQKEETQY
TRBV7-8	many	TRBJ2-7	ASSVTGTATYEQY
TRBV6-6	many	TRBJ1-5	ASSPPGVGQPQH
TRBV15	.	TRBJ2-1	ATRDTRTYNEQF
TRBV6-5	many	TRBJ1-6	ASTLTGGYSPLH
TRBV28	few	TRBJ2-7	ASGPGTGIHEQY
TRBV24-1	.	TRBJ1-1	ATSSDTEAF
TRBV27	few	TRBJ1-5	ASSLRGSNQPQH
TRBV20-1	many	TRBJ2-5	SARDPGGAGETQY
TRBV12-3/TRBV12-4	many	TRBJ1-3	ASSPTGVSENTIY
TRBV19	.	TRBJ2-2	ASHDGGGPPSTGELF
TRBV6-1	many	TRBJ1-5	ASSARNQPQH
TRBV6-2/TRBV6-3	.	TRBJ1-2	ASSYGSLYGYT
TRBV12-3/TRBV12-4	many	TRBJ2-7	ASSLEAFSYEQY
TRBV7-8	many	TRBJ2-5	ASSPYRIGAPETQY
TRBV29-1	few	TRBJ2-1	SDLQGAGYNEQF
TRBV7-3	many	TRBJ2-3	ASSHHTDSSRTDTQY
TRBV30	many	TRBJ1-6	AWSDSGNSPLH
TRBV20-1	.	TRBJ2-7	SAPPGTVYEQY
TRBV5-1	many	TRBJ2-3	ASSSTGDRPSTQY
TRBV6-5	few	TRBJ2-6	ASSYSTSGVGANVLT
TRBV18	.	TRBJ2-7	ASSLTDRGGEQY
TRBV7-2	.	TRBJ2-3	ASSFSGGASTDTQY
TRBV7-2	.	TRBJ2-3	ASSLAVGGPA
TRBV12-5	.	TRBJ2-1	ASGDSRQGYNEQF
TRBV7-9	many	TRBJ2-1	ASSLWSRDEQF
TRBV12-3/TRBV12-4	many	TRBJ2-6	ASRPYPGTEGYSGANVLT
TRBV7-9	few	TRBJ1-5	ASSADGFQPQH
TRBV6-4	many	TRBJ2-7	ASSEQAGGEGYEQY
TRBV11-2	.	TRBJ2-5	ASSRPSGGLETQY
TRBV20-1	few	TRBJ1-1	SARDVGTEAF
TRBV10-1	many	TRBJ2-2	ASRAGTATGELF
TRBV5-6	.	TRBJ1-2	ASSRGQEYYGYT